The clone carrying this T cell receptor (beta chain) came up many times. TCR beta CDR3 regions were amplified from RNA. Carried out on the TCR CDR3, a first-round RT-PCR used the HTBI primer set. TCRdb passed the multiplex PCR reads through MiXCR, listing each CDR3 protein once. The table shows fewer than 650,000 distinct CDR3 sequences, with roughly 14% occurring only once. V gave up 8 bases and J gave up 7 bases, with 9 bases separating them. In germline, CDR1 is MNHEY, CDR2 SMNVEV (reference sequence). The CDR3 totals 12 residues. The sample belongs to a study of T cells in Graves' hyperthyroidism and ophthalmopathy.

Sequenced material: blood. The sequence derives from a woman aged 35 to 49 with Graves' ophthalmopathy. This chain connects TRBV27 to TRBJ1-6, with D possibly TRBD1 on 5 matching bases. As DNA, the CDR3 is TGTGCCAGCTTGGGGGGAAATTCACCCCTCCACTTT. Translating gives CASLGGNSPLHF.